Here is one T cell receptor beta chain with its context. The assay was immunoSEQ multiplex PCR, and TCRdb's table has in-frame clones only and misses some. The sample has roughly 160,000 clones, roughly 86% seen once; the top ten hold roughly 2.7%. This sample stems from a study of blood T cell repertoires in COVID-19. Germline V lookup: CDR1 SGHRS, CDR2 YFSETQ. The CDR3 contains 14 residues. V was trimmed by 0 bases and J by 1 base, leaving 7 bases between them. Patients at the Seattle site were enrolled during active infection and followed longitudinally. The V and J genes are TRBV5-1 and TRBJ1-1, with a tentative D call TRBD1 (5 bases). Sequencing was carried out using peripheral blood. The source is a woman older than 75 with COVID-19, enrolled during active disease. CDR3 nucleotides: TGCGCCAGCAGCTTGGATACAGGGAACACTGAAGCTTTCTTT. Amino acids: CASSLDTGNTEAFF.